The rows below give T cell receptor beta chains drawn from one sample of a study of blood T cell repertoires in COVID-19. Assay: immunoSEQ multiplex PCR; the TCRdb copy retains only in-frame clones and omits some. The data show roughly 100,000 clones, 60% to 85% seen once. The source material was peripheral blood. These receptors originate from a woman of 80 years or more with acute or convalescent COVID-19. Each CDR3 is given with its conserved first and last residue. A D gene is named only where the DNA matches it firmly. Not all rows give a size; the values are once, few, many and, for expanded clones, a class.

>TRBV10-2|.|TRBJ2-5|TRBD2
CASSESFGGLAGLRETQYF
TGCGCCAGCAGTGAGTCGTTCGGGGGCCTAGCGGGGCTTCGCGAGACCCAGTACTTC
>TRBV18|.|TRBJ2-5|.
CASSPADQETQYF
TGTGCCAGCTCACCAGCAGACCAAGAGACCCAGTACTTC
>TRBV4-3|.|TRBJ1-1|.
CASSQGGGVNTEAFF
TGCGCCAGCAGCCAAGGGGGGGGAGTGAACACTGAAGCTTTCTTT
>TRBV3-1/TRBV3-2|.|TRBJ2-7|.
CASSPRARYEQYF
TGTGCCAGCAGCCCCCGCGCCCGATACGAGCAGTACTTC
>TRBV7-7|.|TRBJ2-7|TRBD1
CASSLGPGQAYEQYF
TGTGCTAGCAGCTTAGGACCGGGACAGGCCTACGAGCAGTACTTC
>TRBV18|once|TRBJ2-1|.
CASSPGQGNNEQFF
TGTGCCAGCTCACCAGGGCAGGGGAACAATGAGCAGTTCTTC
>TRBV21-1|.|TRBJ2-2|.
CASYGQGDTGELFF
TGTGCCAGTTATGGACAGGGCGACACCGGGGAGCTGTTTTTT
>TRBV4-2|.|TRBJ2-5|.
CASSQAGAAQETQYF
TGTGCCAGCAGCCAAGCGGGAGCGGCCCAAGAGACCCAGTACTTC
>TRBV19|.|TRBJ2-7|.
CASSISGARSTYEQYF
TGTGCCAGTAGTATAAGTGGGGCGAGGAGTACCTACGAGCAGTACTTC
>TRBV5-1|.|TRBJ1-1|.
CASSLFRQKDIFGNTEAFF
TGCGCCAGCAGCTTGTTCCGACAAAAAGATATTTTTGGGAACACTGAAGCTTTCTTT
>TRBV30|.|TRBJ1-2|.
CAWNLRTNYGYTF
TGTGCCTGGAACCTTCGGACAAACTATGGCTACACCTTC
>TRBV2|.|TRBJ2-3|TRBD2
CASSVGLAGGTDTQYF
TGTGCCAGCAGTGTTGGACTAGCGGGAGGCACAGATACGCAGTATTTT
>TRBV7-2|.|TRBJ2-1|TRBD2
CASSSRTSGINEQFF
TGTGCCAGCAGCTCCCGGACTAGCGGGATTAATGAGCAGTTCTTC
>TRBV6-1|once|TRBJ1-6|TRBD1
CASSDRRTGDLSPLHF
TGTGCCAGCAGTGACCGTAGGACAGGGGATCTTTCACCCCTCCACTTT
>TRBV6-6|.|TRBJ1-5|.
CASSYGQEYSNQPQHF
TGTGCCAGCAGTTATGGTCAAGAGTATAGCAATCAGCCCCAGCATTTT
>TRBV7-2|once|TRBJ2-1|TRBD2
CASSPPGLAGHNEQFF
TGTGCCAGCAGCCCCCCGGGACTAGCGGGGCACAATGAGCAGTTCTTC
>TRBV18|few|TRBJ2-5|.
CASCGLVVETQYF
TGTGCCAGCTGCGGGCTTGTCGTGGAGACCCAGTACTTC
>TRBV30|.|TRBJ2-7|TRBD2
CAWSVGAWGLAGGEQYF
TGTGCCTGGAGTGTTGGGGCTTGGGGACTAGCGGGAGGAGAGCAGTACTTC
>TRBV6-6|.|TRBJ2-3|.
CASSYVGGDTQYF
TGTGCCAGCAGTTACGTAGGAGGAGATACGCAGTATTTT
>TRBV6-4|few|TRBJ2-7|TRBD2
CARDSMDKGGRDEQYF
TGTGCCAGAGACAGCATGGATAAGGGCGGGAGGGACGAGCAGTACTTC
>TRBV11-2|.|TRBJ1-1|.
CASSFSENTEAFF
TGTGCCAGCAGCTTTTCAGAGAACACTGAAGCTTTCTTT
>TRBV4-2|.|TRBJ1-5|TRBD1
CASSQATQGDQPQHF
TGTGCCAGCAGCCAGGCGACGCAGGGGGATCAGCCCCAGCATTTT
>TRBV6-5|.|TRBJ2-1|.
CASAYYNEQFF
TGTGCCAGCGCCTACTACAATGAGCAGTTCTTC
>TRBV7-2|.|TRBJ2-5|.
CASSLSNSQETQYF
TGTGCCAGCAGCTTATCGAACAGTCAAGAGACCCAGTACTTC
>TRBV28|.|TRBJ1-6|.
CASSFVGVGSPLHF
TGTGCCAGCAGTTTTGTAGGGGTGGGGTCACCCCTCCACTTT
>TRBV4-3|.|TRBJ2-1|.
CASSQDFGFEQFF
TGCGCCAGCAGCCAAGATTTTGGCTTTGAGCAGTTCTTC
>TRBV6-1|.|TRBJ2-7|.
CASSESGSSYEQYF
TGTGCCAGCAGTGAATCCGGGAGCTCCTACGAGCAGTACTTC
>TRBV30|few|TRBJ2-3|.
CAWARTWADTQYF
TGTGCCTGGGCAAGGACATGGGCAGATACGCAGTATTTT
>TRBV29-1|.|TRBJ2-7|TRBD2
CSVGSSGRKSYEQYF
TGCAGCGTTGGGTCTAGCGGGAGGAAATCCTACGAGCAGTACTTC
>TRBV5-1|.|TRBJ2-1|TRBD1
CASSYGTVSGNEQFF
TGCGCCAGCAGCTATGGGACAGTGAGTGGTAATGAGCAGTTCTTC
>TRBV18|.|TRBJ1-3|.
CASSPTEASGNTIYF
TGTGCCAGCTCACCAACAGAAGCCTCTGGAAACACCATATATTTT
>TRBV18|.|TRBJ2-7|.
CASSPPSRGGYEQYF
TGTGCCAGCTCACCACCGTCCAGGGGTGGGTACGAGCAGTACTTC
>TRBV10-3|few|TRBJ2-7|.
CAISDPGQFSYEQYF
TGTGCCATCAGTGACCCCGGACAGTTCTCCTACGAGCAGTACTTC
>TRBV6-1|many|TRBJ2-3|.
CASSGTGYSRTDTQYF
TGTGCCAGCAGTGGAACAGGCTATTCTCGCACAGATACGCAGTATTTT
>TRBV7-2|.|TRBJ1-3|.
CASSLASIAGNTIYF
TGTGCCAGCAGCTTAGCCTCCATAGCAGGAAACACCATATATTTT
>TRBV12-3/TRBV12-4|.|TRBJ2-1|.
CASSLGHYNEQFF
TGTGCCAGCAGTTTGGGACACTACAATGAGCAGTTCTTC
>TRBV10-3|.|TRBJ1-4|.
CAISEWMTVRNEKLFF
TGTGCCATCAGTGAATGGATGACAGTAAGAAATGAAAAACTGTTTTTT
>TRBV6-5|.|TRBJ2-1|TRBD1
CASTRDRAGNEQFF
TGTGCCAGCACCCGGGACAGGGCAGGTAATGAGCAGTTCTTC
>TRBV2|.|TRBJ1-2|.
CASSDNGYTF
TGTGCCAGCAGTGACAATGGCTACACCTTC
>TRBV5-4|.|TRBJ2-1|TRBD2
CASSLGGSGGSYNEQFF
TGTGCCAGCAGCTTGGGGGGTAGCGGGGGCTCCTACAATGAGCAGTTCTTC
>TRBV5-8|.|TRBJ1-5|.
CASSLTGNQPQHF
TGTGCCAGCAGCTTGACAGGGAATCAGCCCCAGCATTTT
>TRBV6-2/TRBV6-3|few|TRBJ2-7|.
CASSYSRGREQYF
TGTGCCAGCAGTTACAGCAGGGGTCGCGAGCAGTACTTC
>TRBV5-4|.|TRBJ1-2|TRBD1
CASSPGQGPGYTF
TGTGCCAGCAGCCCCGGACAGGGGCCTGGCTACACCTTC
>TRBV18|.|TRBJ2-7|.
CASSSTGAAEQYF
TGTGCCAGCTCATCTACTGGAGCGGCCGAGCAGTACTTC
>TRBV9|.|TRBJ1-4|TRBD1
CASSPRPGTEANEKLFF
TGTGCCAGCAGCCCTCGACCAGGGACAGAAGCTAATGAAAAACTGTTTTTT
>TRBV3-1/TRBV3-2|.|TRBJ1-1|.
CASSQGEEGWTTEAFF
TGTGCCAGCAGCCAAGGAGAAGAGGGATGGACCACTGAAGCTTTCTTT
>TRBV7-2|few|TRBJ2-1|TRBD2
CASTPTGTTNNEQFF
TGTGCCAGCACCCCAACTGGGACTACCAACAATGAGCAGTTCTTC
>TRBV6-1|.|TRBJ2-1|.
CASSERGTSYNEQFF
TGTGCCAGCAGTGAACGTGGCACAAGCTACAATGAGCAGTTCTTC
>TRBV6-2/TRBV6-3|.|TRBJ2-7|TRBD2
CASSYSKILAATYEQYF
TGTGCCAGCAGTTACTCGAAAATCCTAGCGGCCACCTACGAGCAGTACTTC